This TCR beta chain was found in a study of regulatory T cells in long-lasting Graves disease. Time point in this sample: persistent/refractory GD, antithyroid drugs over 5 years with positive TRAb. Extracted PBMC RNA gave rise to the TCR library. Patients met American Thyroid Association criteria for Graves' disease. In this cohort, patients came from an endocrinology department located in Xi'an, China. Sequencing libraries for TCR beta were prepared with iRepertoire HTBI primers and Arm-PCR of CDR3 regions. One entry per CDR3 protein results from TCRdb running MiXCR on the multiplex PCR reads. The table lists around 460,000 distinct CDR3 sequences, approximately 23% of them singletons. Material: peripheral blood mononuclear cells (PBMCs), obtained when the disease was refractory, from a patient treated with antithyroid drugs. The source of this sequence is a female donor with Graves disease.

The CDR3 sequence is CSVGEGGKYGYTF. CDR3 nucleotide sequence: TGCAGCGTTGGAGAAGGGGGTAAATATGGCTACACCTTC. J is TRBJ1-2 and V is TRBV29-1, with TRBD1 as a possible D gene (6 bases). The CDR3 runs to 13 residues. V was trimmed by 4 bases and J by 5 bases, leaving 14 bases between them. The germline V gene has CDR1 SQVTM and CDR2 ANQGSEA.